The 6 T cell receptor beta chains in this list originate from one sample, sequenced in a study of cytomegalovirus exposure and HLA in healthy donors. A multiplex PCR was run with 60 Vbeta primers and 13 Jbeta primers. The method was immunoSEQ multiplex PCR; TCRdb's version includes in-frame clones alone and lacks a portion of them. The sample has around 200,000 clones, around 83% seen once. The sequenced sample consisted of PBMCs. These receptor sequences come from a woman between 45 and 65 years old in good health and CMV-seropositive.

In its sample, this clone was seen once. The chain uses TRBV19 and TRBJ1-5; D not certain. Trimming pared 5 bases from V and 4 bases from J, leaving 12 bases between. CDR3 length: 14 residues. Germline loops: CDR1 LNHDA, CDR2 SQIVND (reference sequence). Written as DNA, the CDR3 is TGTGCCAGTAGTCGGCAGGAAACTAATCAGCCCCAGCATTTT. Encoded protein: CASSRQETNQPQHF.

The CDR3 here is CASSLMNRGPHEQYF. For the CDR3, the DNA is TGTGCCAGCAGCTTAATGAACAGGGGGCCCCACGAGCAGTACTTC. The V gene is TRBV13, the J gene TRBJ2-7; 9 positions match TRBD1. There are 15 residues in the CDR3. V was clipped by 2 bases and J by 5 bases; unmatched bases: 7. From germline, CDR1 is PRHDT and CDR2 FYEKMQ (reference sequence). The full variable domain, in which reference TRBV13 and TRBJ2-7 provide the parts outside the CDR3, is AAGVIQSPRHLIKEKRETATLKCYPIPRHDTVYWYQQGPGQDPQFLISFYEKMQSDKGSIPDRFSAQQFSDYHSELNMSSLELGDSALYFCASSLMNRGPHEQYFGPGTRLTVT.

The V and J genes are TRBV28 and TRBJ1-1; D may be TRBD1 (5 bases). The CDR3 totals 12 residues. Germline CDR1 and CDR2: MDHEN and SYDVKM. V was pared by 4 bases and J by 7 bases, with 10 bases between. DNA of the CDR3: TGTGCCAGCAGTTATAAAGGACATGAAGCTTTCTTT. The encoded protein is CASSYKGHEAFF.

This clone has more than one count but fewer than ten. The V and J genes are TRBV5-1 and TRBJ1-1; 8 bases match TRBD1. Germline CDR1 SGHRS, CDR2 YFSETQ. The junction had 8 bases not matched to a gene; V was cut back by 4 bases and J by 3 bases. This CDR3 contains 15 residues. The CDR3 reads CASSQKTGADTEAFF. As DNA, the CDR3 is TGCGCCAGCAGCCAAAAGACAGGGGCGGACACTGAAGCTTTCTTT.

The V call is TRBV7-9, the J call TRBJ2-7, with 9 bases aligning to TRBD1. Losses at the gene ends were 10 bases for V and 4 bases for J; bases not matched to a gene: 11. The CDR3 runs 14 residues. Germline CDR1 and CDR2: SEHNR and FQNEAQ (reference sequence). CDR3: CATTGGRGSYEQYF. The CDR3 DNA reads as TGTGCCACCACAGGGGGCAGGGGTAGTTACGAGCAGTACTTC.

This clone was counted only a few times. The J gene is TRBJ2-5, the V gene TRBV4-1; 9 bases fit TRBD2. This CDR3 comprises 15 residues. Germline V gene lookup returns CDR1 MGHRA and CDR2 YSYEKL. V trimming: 1 base; J trimming: 4 bases; junction bases outside the gene matches: 4. The CDR3 bases are TGCGCCAGCAGCCAAGGACTAGCGGAGGGAGAGACCCAGTACTTC. Encoded protein: CASSQGLAEGETQYF.